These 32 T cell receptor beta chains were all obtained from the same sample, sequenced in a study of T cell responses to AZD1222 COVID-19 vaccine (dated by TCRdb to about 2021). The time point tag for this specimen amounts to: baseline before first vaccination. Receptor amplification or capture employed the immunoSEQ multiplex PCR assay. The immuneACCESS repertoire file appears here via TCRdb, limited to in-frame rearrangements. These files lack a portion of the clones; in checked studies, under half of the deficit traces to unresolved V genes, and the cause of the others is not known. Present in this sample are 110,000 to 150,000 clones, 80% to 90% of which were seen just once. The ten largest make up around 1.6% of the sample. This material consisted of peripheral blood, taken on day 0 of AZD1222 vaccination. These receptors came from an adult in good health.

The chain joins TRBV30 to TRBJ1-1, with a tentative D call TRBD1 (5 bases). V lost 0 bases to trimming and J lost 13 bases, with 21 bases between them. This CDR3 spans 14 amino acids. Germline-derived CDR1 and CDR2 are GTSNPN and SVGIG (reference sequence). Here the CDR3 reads CAWSVGWAGGDGFF. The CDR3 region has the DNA TGTGCCTGGAGTGTGGGATGGGCAGGAGGGGATGGTTTCTTT.

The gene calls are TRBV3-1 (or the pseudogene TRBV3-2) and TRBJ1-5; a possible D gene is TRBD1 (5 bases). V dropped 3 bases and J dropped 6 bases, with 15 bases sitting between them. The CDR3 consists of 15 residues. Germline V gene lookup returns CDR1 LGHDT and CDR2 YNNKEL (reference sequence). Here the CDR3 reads CASSHGGVAGQPQHF. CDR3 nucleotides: TGTGCCAGCAGCCATGGGGGGGTGGCCGGTCAGCCCCAGCATTTT.

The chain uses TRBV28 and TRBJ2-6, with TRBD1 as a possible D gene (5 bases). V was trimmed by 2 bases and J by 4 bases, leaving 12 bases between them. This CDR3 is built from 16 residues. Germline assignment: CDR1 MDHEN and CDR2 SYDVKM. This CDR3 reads CASSLLQGYGANVLTF. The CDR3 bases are TGTGCCAGCAGTTTACTTCAGGGATACGGGGCCAACGTCCTGACTTTC.

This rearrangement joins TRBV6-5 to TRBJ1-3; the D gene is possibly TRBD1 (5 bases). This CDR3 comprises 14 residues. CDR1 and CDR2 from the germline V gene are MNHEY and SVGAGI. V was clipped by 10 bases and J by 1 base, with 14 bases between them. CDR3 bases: TGTGCCACGGGGCACCTGAAGTCTGGAAACACCATATATTTT. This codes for CATGHLKSGNTIYF.

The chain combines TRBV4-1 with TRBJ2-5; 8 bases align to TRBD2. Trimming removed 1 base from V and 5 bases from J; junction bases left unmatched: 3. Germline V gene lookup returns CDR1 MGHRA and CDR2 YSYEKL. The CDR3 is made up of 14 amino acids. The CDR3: CASSQGLASETQYF. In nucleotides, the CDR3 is TGCGCCAGCAGCCAAGGACTAGCGTCGGAGACCCAGTACTTC.

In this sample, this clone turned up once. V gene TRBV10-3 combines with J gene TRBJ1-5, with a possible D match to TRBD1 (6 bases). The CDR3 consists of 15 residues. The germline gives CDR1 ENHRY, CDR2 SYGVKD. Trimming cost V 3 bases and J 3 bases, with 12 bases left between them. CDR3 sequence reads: CAISEGGAFNQPQHF. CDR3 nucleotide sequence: TGTGCCATCAGTGAAGGGGGGGCATTCAATCAGCCCCAGCATTTT.

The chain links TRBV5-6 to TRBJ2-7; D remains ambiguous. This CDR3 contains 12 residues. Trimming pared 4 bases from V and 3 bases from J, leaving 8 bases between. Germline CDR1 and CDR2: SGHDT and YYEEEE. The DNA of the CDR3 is TGTGCCAGCAGCAGGGAAAGCTACGAGCAGTACTTC. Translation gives CASSRESYEQYF.

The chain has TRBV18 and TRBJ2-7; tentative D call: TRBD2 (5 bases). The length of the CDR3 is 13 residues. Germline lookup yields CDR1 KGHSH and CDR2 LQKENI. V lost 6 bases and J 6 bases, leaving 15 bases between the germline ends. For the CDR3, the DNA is TGTGCCAGCTCCGTTGGCGGGTCCAGCGAGCAGTACTTC. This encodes CASSVGGSSEQYF.

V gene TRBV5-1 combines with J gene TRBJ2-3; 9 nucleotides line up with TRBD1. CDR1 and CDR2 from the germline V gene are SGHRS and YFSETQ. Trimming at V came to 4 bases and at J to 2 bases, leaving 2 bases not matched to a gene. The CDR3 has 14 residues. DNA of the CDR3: TGCGCCAGCAGCATACAGGGGGCCACAGATACGCAGTATTTT. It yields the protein CASSIQGATDTQYF.

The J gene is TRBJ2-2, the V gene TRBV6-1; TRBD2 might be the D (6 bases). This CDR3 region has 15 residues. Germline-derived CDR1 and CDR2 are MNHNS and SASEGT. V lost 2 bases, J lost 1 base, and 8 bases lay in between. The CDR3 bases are TGTGCCAGCAGTGAACGCGGGATGAACACCGGGGAGCTGTTTTTT. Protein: CASSERGMNTGELFF.

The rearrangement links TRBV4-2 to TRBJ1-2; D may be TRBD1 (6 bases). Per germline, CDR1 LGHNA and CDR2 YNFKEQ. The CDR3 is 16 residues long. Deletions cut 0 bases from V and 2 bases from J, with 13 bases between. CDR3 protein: CASSQERGGMNYGYTF. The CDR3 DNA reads TGTGCCAGCAGCCAAGAGAGGGGGGGCATGAACTATGGCTACACCTTC.

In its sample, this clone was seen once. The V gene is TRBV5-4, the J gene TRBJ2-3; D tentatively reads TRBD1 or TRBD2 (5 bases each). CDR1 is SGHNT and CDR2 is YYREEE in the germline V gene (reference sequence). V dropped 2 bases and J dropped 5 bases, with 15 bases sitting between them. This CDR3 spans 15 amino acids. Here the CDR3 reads CASSFAGTGRDTQYF. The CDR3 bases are TGTGCCAGCAGCTTCGCCGGGACGGGGAGAGATACGCAGTATTTT.

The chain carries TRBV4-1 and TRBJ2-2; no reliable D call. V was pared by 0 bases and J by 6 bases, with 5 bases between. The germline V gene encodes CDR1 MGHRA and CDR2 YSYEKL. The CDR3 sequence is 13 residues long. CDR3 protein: CASSQDQAGELFF. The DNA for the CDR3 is TGCGCCAGCAGCCAAGATCAAGCCGGGGAGCTGTTTTTT.

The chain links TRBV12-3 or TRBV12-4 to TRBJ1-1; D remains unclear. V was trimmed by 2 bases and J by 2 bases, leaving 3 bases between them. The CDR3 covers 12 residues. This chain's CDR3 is CASSLHNTEAFF. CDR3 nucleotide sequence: TGTGCCAGCAGTTTACATAACACTGAAGCTTTCTTT.

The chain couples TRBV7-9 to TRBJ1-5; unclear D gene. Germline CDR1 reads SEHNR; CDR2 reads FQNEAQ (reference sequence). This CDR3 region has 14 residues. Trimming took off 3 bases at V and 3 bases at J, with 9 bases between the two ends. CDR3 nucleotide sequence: TGTGCCAGCAGCTTTTCAGAGATCAATCAGCCCCAGCATTTT. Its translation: CASSFSEINQPQHF.

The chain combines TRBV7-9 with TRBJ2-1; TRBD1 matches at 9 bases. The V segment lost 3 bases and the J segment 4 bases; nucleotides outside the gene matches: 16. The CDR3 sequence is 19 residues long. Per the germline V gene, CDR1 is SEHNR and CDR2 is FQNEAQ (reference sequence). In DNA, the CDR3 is TGTGCCAGCAGCTTCTGGACAGGGGATTTTCGGGCCCTTTACAATGAGCAGTTCTTC. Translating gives CASSFWTGDFRALYNEQFF.

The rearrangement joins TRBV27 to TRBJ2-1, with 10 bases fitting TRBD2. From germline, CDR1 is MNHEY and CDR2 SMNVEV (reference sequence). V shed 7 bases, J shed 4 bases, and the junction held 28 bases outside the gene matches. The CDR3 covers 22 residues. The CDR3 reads CASIHREGVLAGTSVRYNEQFF. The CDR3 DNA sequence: TGTGCCAGCATACACAGGGAGGGGGTACTAGCGGGAACCTCGGTCCGATACAATGAGCAGTTCTTC.

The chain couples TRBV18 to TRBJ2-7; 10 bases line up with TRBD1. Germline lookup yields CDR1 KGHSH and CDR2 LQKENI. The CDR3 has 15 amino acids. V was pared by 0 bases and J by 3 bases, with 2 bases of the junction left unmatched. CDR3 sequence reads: CASSPPGQGFYEQYF. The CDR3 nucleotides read TGTGCCAGCTCACCACCGGGACAGGGGTTCTACGAGCAGTACTTC.

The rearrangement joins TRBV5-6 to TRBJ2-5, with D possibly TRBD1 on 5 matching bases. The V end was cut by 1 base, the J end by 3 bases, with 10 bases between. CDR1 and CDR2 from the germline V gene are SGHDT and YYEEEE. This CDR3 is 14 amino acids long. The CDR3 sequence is CASSLNRLEETQYF. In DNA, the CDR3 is TGTGCCAGCAGCTTGAACAGGCTTGAAGAGACCCAGTACTTC.

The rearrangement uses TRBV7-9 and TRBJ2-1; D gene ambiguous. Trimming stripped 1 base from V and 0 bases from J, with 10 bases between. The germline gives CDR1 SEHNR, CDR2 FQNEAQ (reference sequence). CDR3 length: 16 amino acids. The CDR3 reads CASSLVVITSYNEQFF. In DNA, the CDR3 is TGTGCCAGCAGCTTAGTTGTGATAACCTCCTACAATGAGCAGTTCTTC.

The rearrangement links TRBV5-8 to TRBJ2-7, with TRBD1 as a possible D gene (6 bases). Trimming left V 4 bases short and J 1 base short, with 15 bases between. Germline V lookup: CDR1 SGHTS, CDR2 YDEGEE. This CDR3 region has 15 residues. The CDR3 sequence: CASSNRDTASYEQYF. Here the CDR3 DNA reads TGTGCCAGCAGCAACCGGGACACAGCTTCCTACGAGCAGTACTTC.

CDR3: CASSDRQGPNQPQHF. The DNA for the CDR3 is TGTGCCAGTAGTGATCGACAGGGACCCAATCAGCCCCAGCATTTT. The genes are TRBV19 and TRBJ1-5; TRBD1 matches at 7 bases. V lost 5 bases and J lost 3; bases outside the gene matches: 7. This CDR3 spans 15 amino acids. CDR1 is LNHDA, CDR2 SQIVND, per germline (reference sequence). The full variable domain, in which reference TRBV19 and TRBJ1-5 provide the parts outside the CDR3, is DGGITQSPKYLFRKEGQNVTLSCEQNLNHDAMYWYRQDPGQGLRLIYYSQIVNDFQKGDIAEGYSVSREKKESFPLTVTSAQKNPTAFYLCASSDRQGPNQPQHFGDGTRLSIL.

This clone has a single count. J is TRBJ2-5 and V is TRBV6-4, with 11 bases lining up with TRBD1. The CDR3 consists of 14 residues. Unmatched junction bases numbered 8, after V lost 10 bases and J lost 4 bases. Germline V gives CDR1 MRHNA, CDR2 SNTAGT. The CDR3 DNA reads TGTGCCAACAAACCCGGGACAGGGGGAGAGACCCAGTACTTC. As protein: CANKPGTGGETQYF.

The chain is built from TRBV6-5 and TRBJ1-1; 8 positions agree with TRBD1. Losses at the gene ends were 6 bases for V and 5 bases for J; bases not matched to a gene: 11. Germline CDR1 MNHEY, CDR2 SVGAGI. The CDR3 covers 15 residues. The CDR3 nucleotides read TGTGCCAGCAGCTCGCTGCGGACAGGGAAAACTGAAGCTTTCTTT. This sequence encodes CASSSLRTGKTEAFF.

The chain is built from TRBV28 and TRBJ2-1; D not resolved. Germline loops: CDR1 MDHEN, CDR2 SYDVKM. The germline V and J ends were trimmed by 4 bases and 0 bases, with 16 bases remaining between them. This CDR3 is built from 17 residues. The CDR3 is CASSSPGSPASYNEQFF. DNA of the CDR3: TGTGCCAGCAGTTCCCCCGGCAGCCCCGCCTCCTACAATGAGCAGTTCTTC.

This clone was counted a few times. CDR3 in amino acids: CASSLDGLYGYTF. The CDR3 DNA sequence: TGTGCCAGCAGTCTGGACGGACTGTATGGCTACACCTTC. The chain is built from TRBV6-5 and TRBJ1-2, with D hard to call. The CDR3 extends over 13 amino acids. Germline CDR1 is MNHEY and CDR2 is SVGAGI. The ends were cut back, 5 bases at V and 5 bases at J, with 12 bases in the middle.

The CDR3 reads CASSSVLAGQDTQYF. The CDR3 DNA sequence: TGTGCCAGCAGCTCGGTACTAGCGGGGCAAGATACGCAGTATTTT. V and J are TRBV5-8 and TRBJ2-3; TRBD2 aligns across 10 bases. V shed 3 bases, J shed 5 bases, and the junction held 6 bases outside the gene matches. There are 15 residues in the CDR3. CDR1 and CDR2 (germline): SGHTS, YDEGEE.

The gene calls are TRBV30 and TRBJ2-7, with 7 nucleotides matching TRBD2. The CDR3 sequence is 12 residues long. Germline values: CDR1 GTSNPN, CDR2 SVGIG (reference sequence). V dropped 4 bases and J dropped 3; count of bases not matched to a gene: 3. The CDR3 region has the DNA TGTGCCTGGAATCCGGGGGGCTACGAGCAGTACTTC. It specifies CAWNPGGYEQYF.

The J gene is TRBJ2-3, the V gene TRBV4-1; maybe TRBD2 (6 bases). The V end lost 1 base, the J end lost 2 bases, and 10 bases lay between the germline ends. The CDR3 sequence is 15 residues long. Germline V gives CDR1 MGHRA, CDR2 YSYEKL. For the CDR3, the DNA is TGCGCCAGCAGCCAAGGACGGGAGATCACAGATACGCAGTATTTT. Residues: CASSQGREITDTQYF.

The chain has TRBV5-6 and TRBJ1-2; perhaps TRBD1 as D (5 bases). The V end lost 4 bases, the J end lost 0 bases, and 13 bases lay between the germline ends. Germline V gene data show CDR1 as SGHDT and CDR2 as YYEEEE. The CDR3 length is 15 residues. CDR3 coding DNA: TGTGCCAGCAGCCCGACAGCTCTAGCTAACTATGGCTACACCTTC. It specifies CASSPTALANYGYTF.

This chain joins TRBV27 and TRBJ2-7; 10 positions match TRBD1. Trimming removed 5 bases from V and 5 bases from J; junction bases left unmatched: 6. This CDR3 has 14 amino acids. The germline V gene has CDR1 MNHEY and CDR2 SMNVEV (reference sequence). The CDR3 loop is CASSPTGGQNEQYF. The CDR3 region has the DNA TGTGCCAGCAGTCCGACAGGGGGCCAAAACGAGCAGTACTTC.

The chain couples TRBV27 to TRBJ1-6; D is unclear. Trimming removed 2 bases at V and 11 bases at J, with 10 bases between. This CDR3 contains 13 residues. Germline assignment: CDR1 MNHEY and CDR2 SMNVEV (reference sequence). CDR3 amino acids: CASSLPPVAPLHF. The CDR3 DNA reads TGTGCCAGCAGTTTACCGCCGGTAGCACCCCTCCACTTT.